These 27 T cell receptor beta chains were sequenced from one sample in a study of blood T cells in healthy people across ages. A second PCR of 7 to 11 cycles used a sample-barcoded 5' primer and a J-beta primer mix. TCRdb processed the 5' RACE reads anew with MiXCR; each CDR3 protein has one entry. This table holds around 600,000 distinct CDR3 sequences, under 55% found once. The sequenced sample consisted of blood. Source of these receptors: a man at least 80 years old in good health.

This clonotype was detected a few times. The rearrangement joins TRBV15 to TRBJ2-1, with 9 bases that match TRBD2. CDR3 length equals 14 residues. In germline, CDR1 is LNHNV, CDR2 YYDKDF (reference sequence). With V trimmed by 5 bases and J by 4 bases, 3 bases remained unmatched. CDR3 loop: CATSPAGGYNEQFF. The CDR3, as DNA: TGTGCCACCAGCCCAGCGGGAGGTTACAATGAGCAGTTCTTC.

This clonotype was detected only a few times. The CDR3 region has the DNA TGTGCCAGCAGCTGGACTGCTGCACAAGATACGCAGTATTTT. It translates to CASSWTAAQDTQYF. The chain couples TRBV6-2 or TRBV6-3 to TRBJ2-3, with a weak D call TRBD2 (5 bases). CDR3 length: 14 amino acids. Trimming removed 6 bases at V and 5 bases at J, with 15 bases between. Germline assignment: CDR1 MNHEY and CDR2 SVGEGT.

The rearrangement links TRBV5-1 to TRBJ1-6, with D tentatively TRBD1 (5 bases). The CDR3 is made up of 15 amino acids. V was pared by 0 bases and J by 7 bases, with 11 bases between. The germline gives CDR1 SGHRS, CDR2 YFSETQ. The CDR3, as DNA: TGCGCCAGCAGCTTGGGCCGAGGGGTGAATTCACCCCTCCACTTT. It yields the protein CASSLGRGVNSPLHF.

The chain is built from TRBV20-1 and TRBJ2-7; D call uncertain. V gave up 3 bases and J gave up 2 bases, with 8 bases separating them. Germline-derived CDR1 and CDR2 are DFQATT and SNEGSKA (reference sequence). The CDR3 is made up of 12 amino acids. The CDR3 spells CSARYPPYEQYF. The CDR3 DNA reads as TGCAGTGCTAGGTATCCTCCCTACGAGCAGTACTTC.

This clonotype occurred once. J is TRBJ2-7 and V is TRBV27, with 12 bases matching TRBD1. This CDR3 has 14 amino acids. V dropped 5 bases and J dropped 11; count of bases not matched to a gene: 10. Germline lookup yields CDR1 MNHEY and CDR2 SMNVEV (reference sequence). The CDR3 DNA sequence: TGTGCCAGCAGTGCCCGGGACAGGGGGCCGCGGGAGTACTTC. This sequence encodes CASSARDRGPREYF.

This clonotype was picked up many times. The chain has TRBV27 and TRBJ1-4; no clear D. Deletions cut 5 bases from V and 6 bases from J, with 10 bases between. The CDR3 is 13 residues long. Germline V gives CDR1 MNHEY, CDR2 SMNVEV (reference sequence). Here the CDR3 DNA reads TGTGCCAGCAGTCGGTTTGGGTATGAAAAACTGTTTTTT. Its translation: CASSRFGYEKLFF.

CDR3 in amino acids: CSANSGIRAEETQYF. The DNA for the CDR3 is TGCAGTGCAAATAGCGGGATAAGAGCGGAGGAGACCCAGTACTTC. V is TRBV20-1 and J is TRBJ2-5; TRBD2 aligns across 8 bases. The CDR3 loop spans 15 amino acids. The ends lost 6 bases at V and 5 bases at J; junction bases unmatched: 14. Germline CDR1 and CDR2: DFQATT and SNEGSKA (reference sequence).

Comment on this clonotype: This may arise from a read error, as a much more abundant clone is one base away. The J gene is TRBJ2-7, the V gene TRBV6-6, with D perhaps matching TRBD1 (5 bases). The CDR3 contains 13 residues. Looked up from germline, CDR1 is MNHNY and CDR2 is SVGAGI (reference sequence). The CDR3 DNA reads TGTGTCAGCAAGGCAGGGATTACGGACGAGCAGTACTTC. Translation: CVSKAGITDEQYF.

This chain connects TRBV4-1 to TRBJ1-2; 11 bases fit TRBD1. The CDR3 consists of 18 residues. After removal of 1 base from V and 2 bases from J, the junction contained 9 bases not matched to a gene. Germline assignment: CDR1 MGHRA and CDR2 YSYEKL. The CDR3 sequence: CASSQVRTGGGKNYGYTF. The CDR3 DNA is TGCGCCAGCAGCCAAGTTCGGACAGGGGGCGGCAAAAACTATGGCTACACCTTC.

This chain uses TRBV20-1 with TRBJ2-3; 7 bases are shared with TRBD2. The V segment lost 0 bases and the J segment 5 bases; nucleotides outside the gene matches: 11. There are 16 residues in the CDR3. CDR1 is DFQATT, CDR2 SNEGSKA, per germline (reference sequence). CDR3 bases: TGCAGTGCTAGAGATCCAGCTAGCGGCGGACGAGATACGCAGTATTTT. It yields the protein CSARDPASGGRDTQYF.

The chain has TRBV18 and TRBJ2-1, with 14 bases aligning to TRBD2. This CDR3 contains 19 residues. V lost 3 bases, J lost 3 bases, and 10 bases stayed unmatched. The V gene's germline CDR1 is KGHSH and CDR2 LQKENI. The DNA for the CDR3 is TGTGCCAGCTCACCCATCATCGGGACTAGCGGGAGCGGCTACAATGAGCAGTTCTTC. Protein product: CASSPIIGTSGSGYNEQFF.

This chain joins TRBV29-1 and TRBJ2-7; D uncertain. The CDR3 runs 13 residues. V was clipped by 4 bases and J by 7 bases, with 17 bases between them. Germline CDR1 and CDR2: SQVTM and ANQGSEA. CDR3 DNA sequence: TGCAGCGTTGCGGCAGCCCCCAGAGGTGAGCAGTACTTC. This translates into CSVAAAPRGEQYF.

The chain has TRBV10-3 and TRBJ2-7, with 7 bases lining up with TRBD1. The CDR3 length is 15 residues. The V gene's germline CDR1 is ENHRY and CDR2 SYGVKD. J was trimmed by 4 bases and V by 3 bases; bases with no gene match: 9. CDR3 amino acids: CAISEARDREYEQYF. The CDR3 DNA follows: TGTGCCATCAGTGAAGCTCGGGACAGAGAATACGAGCAGTACTTC.

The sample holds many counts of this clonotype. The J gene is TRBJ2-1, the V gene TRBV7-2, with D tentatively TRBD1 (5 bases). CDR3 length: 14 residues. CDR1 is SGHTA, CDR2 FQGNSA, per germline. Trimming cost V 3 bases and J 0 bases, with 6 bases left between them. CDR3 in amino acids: CASSFQGSYNEQFF. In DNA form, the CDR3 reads TGTGCCAGCAGCTTCCAGGGCTCCTACAATGAGCAGTTCTTC.

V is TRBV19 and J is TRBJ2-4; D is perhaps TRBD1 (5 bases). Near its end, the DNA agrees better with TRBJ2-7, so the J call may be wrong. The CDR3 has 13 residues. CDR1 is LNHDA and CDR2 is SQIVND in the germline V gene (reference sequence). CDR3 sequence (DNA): TGTGCCAGTAGTATCCGACAGTCCTACGAGCAGTACTTC. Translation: CASSIRQSYEQYF.

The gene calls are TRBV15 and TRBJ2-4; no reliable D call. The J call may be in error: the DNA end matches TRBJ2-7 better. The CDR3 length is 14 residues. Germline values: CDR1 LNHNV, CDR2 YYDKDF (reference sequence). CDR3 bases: TGTGCCACCAGCAGAGATCTAGTTTCCTACGAGCAGTACTTC. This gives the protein CATSRDLVSYEQYF.

CDR3 loop: CASSSYGQGRNTIYF. CDR3 nucleotide sequence: TGTGCCAGCAGCTCCTACGGACAGGGAAGAAACACCATATATTTT. The V call is TRBV7-2, the J call TRBJ1-3, with 8 bases matching TRBD1. CDR3 length: 15 amino acids. V was pared by 4 bases and J by 5 bases, with 7 bases of the junction left unmatched. CDR1 is SGHTA, CDR2 FQGNSA, per germline.

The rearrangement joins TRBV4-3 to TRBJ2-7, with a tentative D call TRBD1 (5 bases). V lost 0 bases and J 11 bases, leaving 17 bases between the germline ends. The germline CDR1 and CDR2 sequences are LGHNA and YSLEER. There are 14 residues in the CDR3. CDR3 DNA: TGCGCCAGCAGCCAAGAAGGACACGGAGAGACCAAGTACTTC. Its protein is CASSQEGHGETKYF.

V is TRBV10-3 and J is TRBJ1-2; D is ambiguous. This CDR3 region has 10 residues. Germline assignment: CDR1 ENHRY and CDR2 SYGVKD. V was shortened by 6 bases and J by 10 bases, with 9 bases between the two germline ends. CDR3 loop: CAISDGHYTF. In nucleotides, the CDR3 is TGTGCCATCAGCGACGGGCACTACACCTTC.

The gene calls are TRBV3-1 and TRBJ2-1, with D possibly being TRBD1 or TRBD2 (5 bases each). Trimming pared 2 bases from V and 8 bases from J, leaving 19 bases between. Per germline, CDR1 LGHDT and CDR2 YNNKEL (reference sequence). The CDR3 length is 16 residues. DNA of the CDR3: TGTGCCAGCAGCCAAAGTTTGGGGACCCCTCGAGATGAGCAGTTCTTC. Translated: CASSQSLGTPRDEQFF.

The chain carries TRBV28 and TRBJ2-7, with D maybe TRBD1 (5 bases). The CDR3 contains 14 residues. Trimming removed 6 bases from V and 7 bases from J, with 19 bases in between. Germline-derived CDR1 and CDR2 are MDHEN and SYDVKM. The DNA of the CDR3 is TGTGCCAGCAGAACAGGAATCTCCTACAATGAGCAGTACTTC. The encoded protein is CASRTGISYNEQYF.

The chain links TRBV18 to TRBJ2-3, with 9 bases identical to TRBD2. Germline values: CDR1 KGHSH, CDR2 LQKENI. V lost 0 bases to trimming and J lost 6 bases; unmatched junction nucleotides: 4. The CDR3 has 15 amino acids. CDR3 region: CASSPPSGGSDTQYF. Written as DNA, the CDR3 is TGTGCCAGCTCACCACCTAGCGGGGGATCGGATACGCAGTATTTT.

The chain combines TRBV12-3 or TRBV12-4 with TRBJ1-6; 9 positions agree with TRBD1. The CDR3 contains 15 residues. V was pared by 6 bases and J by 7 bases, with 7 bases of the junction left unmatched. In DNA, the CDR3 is TGTGCCAGCAGCTACCTCGACAGGGGGAATTCACCCCTCCACTTT. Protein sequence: CASSYLDRGNSPLHF.

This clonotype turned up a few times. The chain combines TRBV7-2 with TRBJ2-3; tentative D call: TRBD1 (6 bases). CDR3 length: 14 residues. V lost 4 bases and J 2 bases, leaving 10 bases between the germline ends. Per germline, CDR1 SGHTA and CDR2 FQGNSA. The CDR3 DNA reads TGTGCCAGCAGCTGGGGGCGGAACACAGATACGCAGTATTTT. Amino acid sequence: CASSWGRNTDTQYF.

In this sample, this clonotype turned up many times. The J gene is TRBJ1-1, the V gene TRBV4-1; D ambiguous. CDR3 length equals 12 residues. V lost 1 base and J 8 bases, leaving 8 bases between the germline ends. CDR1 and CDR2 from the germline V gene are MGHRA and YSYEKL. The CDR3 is CASSQVGREAFF. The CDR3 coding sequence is TGCGCCAGCAGCCAAGTGGGTAGGGAAGCTTTCTTT.

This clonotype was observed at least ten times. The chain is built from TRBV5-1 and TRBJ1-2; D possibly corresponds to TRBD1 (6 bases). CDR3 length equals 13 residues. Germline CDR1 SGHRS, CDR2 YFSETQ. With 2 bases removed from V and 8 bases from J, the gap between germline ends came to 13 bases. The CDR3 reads CASSFSRDNGYTF. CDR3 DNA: TGCGCCAGCAGCTTTTCCCGGGACAACGGCTACACCTTC.

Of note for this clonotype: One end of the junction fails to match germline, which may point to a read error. This chain's CDR3 is CAGSSGPQGVDEQYF. The CDR3 DNA reads as TGTGCCGGCAGCTCCGGGCCACAGGGAGTCGACGAGCAGTACTTC. This chain joins TRBV7-2 and TRBJ2-7; TRBD1 might be the D (6 bases). Germline CDR1 and CDR2: SGHTA and FQGNSA. The CDR3 sequence is 15 residues long.